The T cell receptor beta chain described here comes from a study of T cell repertoires in cytomegalovirus infection. Across the whole study: Use of recently identified HLA-C-restricted and well-studied HLA-B-restricted CMV epitopes was part of the study. Through public TCR beta signatures, both CMV infection and matching HLA type were indicated.

General study results and limits: Clonotype analysis showed dominance of the ex vivo response by HLA-C-restricted CMV-specific TCR beta clonotypes. Cumulative public TCR beta family frequency identified carriers of CMV plus the relevant HLA.

This clonotype was observed a handful of times. Its antigen is unknown. TCRdb reanalysed the reads using MiXCR and keeps one entry per CDR3 protein. The table shows about a million distinct CDR3 sequences, with around 30% occurring only once. After removal of 1 base from V and 8 bases from J, the junction contained 5 bases not matched to a gene. Germline V gene data show CDR1 as SGHAT and CDR2 as FQNNGV. CDR3 length: 15 amino acids. The chain uses TRBV11-2 and TRBJ2-1, with 10 bases that match TRBD1. Sequencing used cultured CD8+ T cells from PBMCs, obtained from culture after CMV antigen stimulation. This receptor was taken from a human donor in good health (CMV status not recorded). Some clones in this sample may be carry-over from other donors' samples. CDR3 bases: TGTGCCAGCAGCTTAGGACAGGGGGCCCTCGATGAGCAGTTCTTC. Translated, it gives CASSLGQGALDEQFF. Full variable domain (missing parts from reference TRBV11-2 and TRBJ2-1): EAGVAQSPRYKIIEKRQSVAFWCNPISGHATLYWYQQILGQGPKLLIQFQNNGVVDDSQLPKDRFSAERLKGVDSTLKIQPAKLEDSAVYLCASSLGQGALDEQFFGPGTRLTVL.